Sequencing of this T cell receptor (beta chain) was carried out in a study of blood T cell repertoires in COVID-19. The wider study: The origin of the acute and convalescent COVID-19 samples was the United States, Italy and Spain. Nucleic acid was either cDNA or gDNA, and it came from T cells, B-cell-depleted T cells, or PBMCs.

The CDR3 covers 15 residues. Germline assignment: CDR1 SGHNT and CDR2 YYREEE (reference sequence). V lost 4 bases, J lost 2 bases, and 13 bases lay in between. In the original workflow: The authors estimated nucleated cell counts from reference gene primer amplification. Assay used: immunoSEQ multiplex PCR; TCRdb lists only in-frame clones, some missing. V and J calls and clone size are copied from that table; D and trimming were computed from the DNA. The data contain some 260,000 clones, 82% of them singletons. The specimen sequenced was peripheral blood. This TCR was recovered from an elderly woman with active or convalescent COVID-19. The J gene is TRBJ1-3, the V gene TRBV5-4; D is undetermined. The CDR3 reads CASSQTAGPGNTIYF. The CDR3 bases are TGTGCCAGCAGCCAAACTGCAGGTCCTGGAAACACCATATATTTT.